Listed below are T cell receptor beta chains from one sample, sequenced in a study of CD8+CD57+ T cells in acquired aplastic anemia. TCRdb used MiXCR to reprocess the reads, holding one entry per CDR3 protein. The repertoire consists of around 500,000 distinct CDR3 sequences, with around 30% occurring once and the leading ten covering under 0.95%. The sample comprised sorted CD4+, CD8+, or CD8+CD57+ T cells (not recorded which) from PBMCs. Source of these receptors: a human donor with aplastic anemia. Both conserved end residues are part of each CDR3. Each record gives: V gene, D gene, clone size, J gene, CDR3 protein, CDR3 DNA. D genes are given only for firm matches. Clone size is given for some rows only: seen once, a few or many times, or a class if the clone is expanded.

V gene: TRBV6-1; D gene: TRBD1; clone size: NA; J gene: TRBJ1-2; CDR3 protein: CASRPTGPRGYTF; CDR3 DNA: TGTGCCAGCAGACCGACAGGGCCGCGGGGCTACACCTTC
V gene: TRBV7-2; D gene: NA; clone size: many; J gene: TRBJ1-3; CDR3 protein: CASSFLGGDTIYF; CDR3 DNA: TGTGCCAGCAGCTTTTTGGGGGGGGACACCATATATTTT
V gene: TRBV20-1; D gene: NA; clone size: once; J gene: TRBJ2-7; CDR3 protein: CSARGTPPEQYF; CDR3 DNA: TGCAGTGCTCGCGGGACGCCTCCCGAGCAGTACTTC
V gene: TRBV15; D gene: TRBD1; clone size: NA; J gene: TRBJ1-5; CDR3 protein: CATSRARTGFSNQPQHF; CDR3 DNA: TGTGCCACCAGCAGAGCGCGGACAGGGTTTAGCAATCAGCCCCAGCATTTT
V gene: TRBV20-1; D gene: TRBD1; clone size: many; J gene: TRBJ2-7; CDR3 protein: CSARSGQGSYEQYF; CDR3 DNA: TGCAGTGCTAGATCAGGACAGGGGAGTTACGAGCAGTACTTC
V gene: TRBV24-1; D gene: NA; clone size: many; J gene: TRBJ2-7; CDR3 protein: CATSGLPSYEQYF; CDR3 DNA: TGTGCCACCAGCGGACTACCCTCCTACGAGCAGTACTTC
V gene: TRBV7-7; D gene: TRBD1; clone size: many; J gene: TRBJ2-7; CDR3 protein: CASSPDRGHEQYF; CDR3 DNA: TGTGCTAGCAGCCCGGACAGGGGACACGAGCAGTACTTC
V gene: TRBV7-8; D gene: TRBD2; clone size: NA; J gene: TRBJ2-5; CDR3 protein: CASSYTGTSGSIQETQYF; CDR3 DNA: TGTGCCAGCAGTTACACCGGGACTAGCGGGAGCATCCAAGAGACCCAGTACTTC
V gene: TRBV9; D gene: NA; clone size: NA; J gene: TRBJ2-1; CDR3 protein: CASSAPGTPPNEQFF; CDR3 DNA: TGTGCCAGCAGCGCCCCCGGGACACCCCCTAATGAGCAGTTCTTC
V gene: TRBV14; D gene: NA; clone size: few; J gene: TRBJ1-1; CDR3 protein: CASSQLRGTEAFF; CDR3 DNA: TGTGCCAGCAGCCAACTGAGGGGCACTGAAGCTTTCTTT
V gene: TRBV7-2; D gene: NA; clone size: NA; J gene: TRBJ2-1; CDR3 protein: CASTLSGDEQFF; CDR3 DNA: TGTGCCAGCACCCTCTCAGGGGATGAGCAGTTCTTC
V gene: TRBV2; D gene: NA; clone size: few; J gene: TRBJ1-2; CDR3 protein: CASSYGNTF; CDR3 DNA: TGTGCCAGCAGTTATGGAAACACCTTC
V gene: TRBV29-1; D gene: NA; clone size: many; J gene: TRBJ2-7; CDR3 protein: CSVAASPDSSYEQYF; CDR3 DNA: TGCAGCGTTGCCGCGTCCCCTGACAGCTCCTACGAGCAGTACTTC
V gene: TRBV10-1; D gene: NA; clone size: NA; J gene: TRBJ1-6; CDR3 protein: CASSAGLPSSPLHF; CDR3 DNA: TGCGCCAGCAGTGCGGGGCTGCCTTCTTCACCCCTCCACTTT
V gene: TRBV7-8; D gene: TRBD2; clone size: few; J gene: TRBJ2-1; CDR3 protein: CASSRRTSGNNEQFF; CDR3 DNA: TGTGCCAGCAGCCGACGGACTAGCGGGAACAATGAGCAGTTCTTC
V gene: TRBV5-1; D gene: TRBD1; clone size: few; J gene: TRBJ2-3; CDR3 protein: CASSLEGGAPDTQYF; CDR3 DNA: TGCGCCAGCAGCTTGGAAGGGGGCGCACCGGATACGCAGTATTTT
V gene: TRBV30; D gene: NA; clone size: many; J gene: TRBJ2-7; CDR3 protein: CAWSKGSTYEQYF; CDR3 DNA: TGTGCCTGGAGTAAGGGTTCGACCTACGAGCAGTACTTC
V gene: TRBV2; D gene: NA; clone size: many; J gene: TRBJ1-2; CDR3 protein: CASSGSYGYTF; CDR3 DNA: TGTGCCAGCAGTGGCAGTTATGGCTACACCTTC
V gene: TRBV6-5; D gene: TRBD1; clone size: NA; J gene: TRBJ1-4; CDR3 protein: CASSLTGLGEKLFF; CDR3 DNA: TGTGCCAGCAGTTTGACAGGGCTTGGGGAAAAACTGTTTTTT
V gene: TRBV10-3; D gene: TRBD1; clone size: NA; J gene: TRBJ2-7; CDR3 protein: CAISPGQGSYEQYF; CDR3 DNA: TGTGCCATCAGCCCGGGACAGGGGTCTTACGAGCAGTACTTC
V gene: TRBV6-5; D gene: TRBD1; clone size: NA; J gene: TRBJ2-7; CDR3 protein: CASSGDRDPYEQYF; CDR3 DNA: TGTGCCAGCAGTGGGGACAGGGACCCCTACGAGCAGTACTTC
V gene: TRBV6-1; D gene: TRBD1; clone size: few; J gene: TRBJ1-1; CDR3 protein: CASGRTGESFTEAFF; CDR3 DNA: TGTGCCAGCGGGAGGACAGGGGAATCGTTCACTGAAGCTTTCTTT
V gene: TRBV7-1; D gene: TRBD2; clone size: NA; J gene: TRBJ2-1; CDR3 protein: CASSPAHFGTSDYNEQFF; CDR3 DNA: TGTGCCAGCAGCCCCGCGCATTTCGGGACTAGCGACTACAATGAGCAGTTCTTC
V gene: TRBV2; D gene: NA; clone size: NA; J gene: TRBJ2-3; CDR3 protein: CASGGTRRVDTQYF; CDR3 DNA: TGTGCCAGTGGCGGGACTCGCCGTGTGGATACGCAGTATTTT
V gene: TRBV12-3/TRBV12-4; D gene: TRBD1; clone size: many; J gene: TRBJ1-6; CDR3 protein: CASSLARQGGSPLHF; CDR3 DNA: TGTGCCAGCAGTTTAGCGAGGCAGGGGGGATCACCCCTCCACTTT
V gene: TRBV19; D gene: NA; clone size: many; J gene: TRBJ2-3; CDR3 protein: CASTHQGTDTQYF; CDR3 DNA: TGTGCCAGTACCCACCAGGGTACAGATACGCAGTATTTT
V gene: TRBV20-1; D gene: NA; clone size: few; J gene: TRBJ2-7; CDR3 protein: CSARVAGPSYEQYF; CDR3 DNA: TGCAGTGCTAGAGTTGCGGGCCCGTCCTACGAGCAGTACTTC
V gene: TRBV14; D gene: TRBD1; clone size: many; J gene: TRBJ1-2; CDR3 protein: CASSRPGTGYGYTF; CDR3 DNA: TGTGCCAGCAGCCGGCCCGGGACAGGGTATGGCTACACCTTC
V gene: TRBV25-1; D gene: NA; clone size: NA; J gene: TRBJ1-2; CDR3 protein: CASSLAGGQQGYTF; CDR3 DNA: TGTGCCAGCTCCCTTGCGGGGGGCCAGCAAGGCTACACCTTC
V gene: TRBV19; D gene: NA; clone size: NA; J gene: TRBJ1-1; CDR3 protein: CASSIPGAAAEAFF; CDR3 DNA: TGTGCCAGTAGTATTCCGGGGGCAGCTGCTGAAGCTTTCTTT
V gene: TRBV29-1; D gene: TRBD1; clone size: NA; J gene: TRBJ1-2; CDR3 protein: CSVEGQGVRGYTF; CDR3 DNA: TGCAGCGTTGAGGGACAGGGAGTACGTGGCTACACCTTC
V gene: TRBV2; D gene: NA; clone size: many; J gene: TRBJ1-1; CDR3 protein: CASSSLGNTEAFF; CDR3 DNA: TGTGCCAGCAGCTCTCTGGGTAACACTGAAGCTTTCTTT
V gene: TRBV9; D gene: NA; clone size: NA; J gene: TRBJ2-1; CDR3 protein: CASSVSLSYNEQFF; CDR3 DNA: TGTGCCAGCAGCGTATCACTGTCCTACAATGAGCAGTTCTTC
V gene: TRBV24-1; D gene: NA; clone size: NA; J gene: TRBJ1-1; CDR3 protein: CASSPRGGWRDTEAFF; CDR3 DNA: TGTGCCAGTAGTCCCCGGGGGGGTTGGCGGGACACTGAAGCTTTCTTT
V gene: TRBV19; D gene: NA; clone size: NA; J gene: TRBJ1-2; CDR3 protein: CASTQYGGQNYGYTF; CDR3 DNA: TGTGCCAGTACTCAATACGGCGGGCAGAACTATGGCTACACCTTC